This TCR beta chain was documented in a study of chemoradiotherapy in HPV16-positive cancers. As for the study in general: Candidate HPV-specific clones and shared TCR motifs came from a couple of HPV16-positive patients. Whole-study results and caveats: Functional assays defining HPV-specific T cells used only a couple of HPV16-positive patients.

This table comes from immunoSEQ multiplex PCR, and its TCRdb copy is limited to in-frame clones, with some not included. Among about 4,000 clones listed, around 94% were seen once. Repeated repertoire sampling spanned the course of chemoradiotherapy. Notes on this clone: What it recognizes is unknown.

Germline-derived CDR1 and CDR2 are LGHNA and YNFKEQ. The CDR3 extends over 18 amino acids. Trimming stripped 0 bases from V and 0 bases from J, with 16 bases between. The sequence was collected from a human donor with HPV-associated anogenital cancer. Sampling was carried out from a patient who underwent chemoradiotherapy. The V call is TRBV4-2, the J call TRBJ2-3; possible D gene TRBD2, 5 bases. CDR3 amino acids: CASSQDSSWAGSTDTQYF. CDR3 sequence (DNA): TGTGCCAGCAGCCAAGATAGTAGTTGGGCGGGCAGCACAGATACGCAGTATTTT.